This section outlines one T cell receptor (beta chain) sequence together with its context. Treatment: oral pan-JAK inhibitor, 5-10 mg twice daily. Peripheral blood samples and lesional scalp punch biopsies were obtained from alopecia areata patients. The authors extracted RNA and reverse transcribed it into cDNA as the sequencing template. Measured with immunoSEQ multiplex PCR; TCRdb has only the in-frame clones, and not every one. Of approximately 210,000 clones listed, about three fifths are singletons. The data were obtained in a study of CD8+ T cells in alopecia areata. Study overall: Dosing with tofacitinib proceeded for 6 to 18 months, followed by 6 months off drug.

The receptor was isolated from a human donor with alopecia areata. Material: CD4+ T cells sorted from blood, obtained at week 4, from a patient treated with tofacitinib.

CDR3 DNA: TGTGCCACCAGCAGATGGGCAGTACGGGGGCCAACAAAAGAGACCCAGTACTTC. Protein product: CATSRWAVRGPTKETQYF. The chain links TRBV15 to TRBJ2-5; D is possibly TRBD1 or TRBD2 (6 bases each). Germline values: CDR1 LNHNV, CDR2 YYDKDF (reference sequence). The CDR3 consists of 18 residues. V shed 2 bases and J shed 3 bases, with 22 bases lying between them. Combining the CDR3 with reference TRBV15 and TRBJ2-5 gives the whole variable domain DAMVIQNPRYQVTQFGKPVTLSCSQTLNHNVMYWYQQKSSQAPKLLFHYYDKDFNNEADTPDNFQSRRPNTSFCFLDIRSPGLGDTAMYLCATSRWAVRGPTKETQYFGPGTRLLVL.